This T cell receptor beta chain is drawn from a study of blood T cell repertoires in COVID-19. Study-wide context: Samples came from the United States, Italy and Spain, spanning acute and convalescent COVID-19. Sample material is recorded as cDNA or gDNA derived from T cells, B-cell-depleted T cells, or PBMCs.

This CDR3 has 18 amino acids. Looked up from germline, CDR1 is SGHKS and CDR2 is YYEKEE (reference sequence). V was cut by 1 base and J by 1 base, with 15 bases left in between. Original analysis: Reference gene primer amplification gave nucleated cell count estimates. Generated by immunoSEQ multiplex PCR, the TCRdb table keeps only in-frame clones and is missing some. D and trimming were read from the DNA, whereas the V and J calls and clone size are those reported in that table. The sample records just under 150,000 clones, more than 70% being singletons. Sample: peripheral blood. The receptor was derived from a human donor in a cohort sampled during active COVID-19. J is TRBJ2-6 and V is TRBV5-5; D ambiguous. The CDR3: CASSLSGQAMSGANVLTF. The DNA for the CDR3 is TGTGCCAGCAGCTTGTCTGGGCAGGCAATGTCTGGGGCCAACGTCCTGACTTTC.